The sequence of this T cell receptor beta chain was determined in a study of CD4 and CD8 cells across lung adenocarcinoma regions. The CDR3 consists of 14 residues. The germline gives CDR1 ENHRY, CDR2 SYGVKD. With 6 bases clipped from V and 4 bases from J, the junction kept 6 bases outside the gene matches. The patients had localized lung adenocarcinoma, a non-small cell subtype. This clonotype ranks as medium-sized. One entry per CDR3 protein results from TCRdb running MiXCR on the PCR reads. The sample includes approximately 12,000 distinct CDR3 sequences, roughly 51% of them seen just once. The sequenced material came from CD8+ T cells from the center of a lung tumor. The chain recombines TRBV10-3 with TRBJ1-1; 9 bases align to TRBD1. The clonotype comes from a female donor with lung adenocarcinoma. The CD4 and CD8 labels of this study may be unreliable. The CDR3 here is CAIRKGQGFTEAFF. The CDR3 bases are TGTGCCATCAGGAAGGGACAGGGTTTCACTGAAGCTTTCTTT.